The source of this TCR beta chain is a study of OX40 agonist ivuxolimab in advanced cancers. Across the study: Prior checkpoint blockade (anti-PD-1, anti-PD-L1 or anti-CTLA-4) was permitted; over 30% had it.

Some clones are missing from TCRdb's copy, which holds only in-frame ones; the method was immunoSEQ multiplex PCR. The table lists about 50,000 clones, roughly nine tenths of them singletons. Whole-study results and caveats: Partial responders treated at 0.1-3.0 mg/kg exhibited clonal expansion among the lowest measured.

As to this clone: Its antigen remains unidentified.

This CDR3 region has 16 residues. Looked up from germline, CDR1 is LNHDA and CDR2 is SQIVND (reference sequence). The J segment lost 4 bases and the V segment lost 0 bases, leaving 7 bases of the junction unmatched. Sequences were derived from CD4+ or CD8+ T cells sorted from blood, sampled in a trial of the OX40 agonist ivuxolimab. This TCR was sampled from an adult with an advanced solid tumor such as melanoma, head and neck, liver or kidney cancer. The J gene is TRBJ1-1, the V gene TRBV19, with TRBD1 identical over 8 bases. This chain's CDR3 is CASSIDLFTGGTEAFF. The DNA of the CDR3 is TGTGCCAGTAGTATAGATCTGTTTACAGGGGGCACTGAAGCTTTCTTT. Drawing the rest from reference TRBV19 and TRBJ1-1, the complete variable domain is DGGITQSPKYLFRKEGQNVTLSCEQNLNHDAMYWYRQDPGQGLRLIYYSQIVNDFQKGDIAEGYSVSREKKESFPLTVTSAQKNPTAFYLCASSIDLFTGGTEAFFGQGTRLTVV.